The 23 T cell receptor beta chains presented below share a single source sample, sequenced in a study of control samples from healthy donors and cancer patients. Sequencing was performed with immunoSEQ multiplex PCR; in TCRdb, only in-frame clones are kept and a portion is missing. The sample yields tens of thousands of clones, 90% to 95% seen once. Sequenced material: blood. These receptors originate from a man aged 30 to 45 in good health.

The chain recombines TRBV2 with TRBJ2-7; D ambiguous. This CDR3 spans 16 amino acids. With 2 bases removed from V and 0 bases from J, the gap between germline ends came to 14 bases. CDR1 is SNHLY and CDR2 is FYNNEI in the germline V gene. CDR3 amino acids: CASSESAASSSYEQYF. The CDR3 nucleotides read TGTGCCAGCAGTGAAAGTGCGGCTTCCAGCTCCTACGAGCAGTACTTC.

The chain combines TRBV28 with TRBJ2-2, with D possibly being TRBD1 (6 bases). CDR1 is MDHEN, CDR2 SYDVKM, per germline. CDR3 length equals 14 residues. V was shortened by 7 bases and J by 1 base, with 10 bases between the two germline ends. This chain's CDR3 is CASIRGRNTGELFF. DNA for the CDR3: TGTGCCAGCATCAGGGGCCGGAACACCGGGGAGCTGTTTTTT. Full variable domain (remainder filled in from reference TRBV28 and TRBJ2-2): DVKVTQSSRYLVKRTGEKVFLECVQDMDHENMFWYRQDPGLGLRLIYFSYDVKMKEKGDIPEGYSVSREKKERFSLILESASTNQTSMYLCASIRGRNTGELFFGEGSRLTVL.

The V gene is TRBV15, the J gene TRBJ2-7, with D possibly called TRBD1 or TRBD2 (6 bases each). Germline CDR1 and CDR2: LNHNV and YYDKDF (reference sequence). The V end lost 0 bases, the J end lost 5 bases, and 17 bases lay between the germline ends. This CDR3 spans 16 amino acids. This CDR3 reads CATSRDLAAGAHEQYF. The CDR3 coding sequence is TGTGCCACCAGCAGAGATTTAGCGGCAGGGGCCCACGAGCAGTACTTC.

CDR3 amino acids: CASSELAGGLEQYF. The CDR3 nucleotides are TGTGCCAGCAGTGAACTAGCGGGAGGTCTCGAGCAGTACTTC. The rearrangement joins TRBV27 to TRBJ2-7, with 12 nucleotides matching TRBD2. Germline V gene sequence: CDR1 MNHEY, CDR2 SMNVEV (reference sequence). The CDR3 totals 14 residues. V was clipped by 5 bases and J by 6 bases; unmatched bases: 5.

The J gene is TRBJ1-1, the V gene TRBV5-6; possible D gene TRBD1, 6 bases. CDR3 length: 13 amino acids. V lost 9 bases and J 0 bases, leaving 12 bases between the germline ends. Germline-derived CDR1 and CDR2 are SGHDT and YYEEEE. The CDR3 loop reads CATRTAMNTEAFF. The CDR3, as DNA: TGTGCCACACGGACAGCGATGAACACTGAAGCTTTCTTT.

The genes are TRBV3-1 (or the pseudogene TRBV3-2) and TRBJ2-3, with 10 nucleotides matching TRBD2. Germline values: CDR1 LGHDT, CDR2 YNNKEL (reference sequence). The CDR3 contains 17 residues. The junction had 11 bases not matched to a gene; V was cut back by 0 bases and J by 8 bases. CDR3 coding DNA: TGTGCCAGCAGCCAAGATGTTAGCGGGGGGTATAGTGGTACGCAGTATTTT. It codes for CASSQDVSGGYSGTQYF.

This chain links TRBV2 with TRBJ2-7; maybe TRBD2 (5 bases). Trimming stripped 6 bases from V and 3 bases from J, with 12 bases between. The germline V gene has CDR1 SNHLY and CDR2 FYNNEI. The CDR3 covers 13 residues. CDR3 bases: TGTGCCAGCAGCCCGGACTTCCTCTACGAGCAGTACTTC. Protein: CASSPDFLYEQYF.

This chain links TRBV5-6 with TRBJ1-2; perhaps TRBD1 as D (6 bases). Deletions cut 4 bases from V and 3 bases from J, with 13 bases between. The CDR3 covers 14 residues. From germline, CDR1 is SGHDT and CDR2 YYEEEE. The CDR3 nucleotides are TGTGCCAGCAGCAGCTTGGGGGCGGACTATGGCTACACCTTC. This sequence encodes CASSSLGADYGYTF.

The rearrangement joins TRBV11-2 to TRBJ1-5, with D unresolved. The CDR3 extends over 12 amino acids. Germline V gene sequence: CDR1 SGHAT, CDR2 FQNNGV. Trimming removed 2 bases at V and 4 bases at J, with 3 bases between. The DNA for the CDR3 is TGTGCCAGCAGCTTAAATAATCAGCCCCAGCATTTT. Residues: CASSLNNQPQHF.

The chain recombines TRBV2 with TRBJ2-1, with a possible D match to TRBD2 (5 bases). V was clipped by 4 bases and J by 10 bases, with 8 bases between them. In germline, CDR1 is SNHLY, CDR2 FYNNEI. The CDR3 extends over 11 amino acids. CDR3 residues: CASSVTGEQFF. The CDR3 bases are TGTGCCAGCAGTGTCACGGGGGAGCAGTTCTTC.

This chain links TRBV5-4 with TRBJ2-3; D unresolved. The germline V gene has CDR1 SGHNT and CDR2 YYREEE (reference sequence). The CDR3 length is 13 residues. The germline V and J ends were trimmed by 0 bases and 1 base, with 3 bases remaining between them. CDR3 sequence reads: CASSLEGTDTQYF. The CDR3 DNA is TGTGCCAGCAGCTTGGAGGGCACAGATACGCAGTATTTT.

This clone was found once. The V gene is TRBV18, the J gene TRBJ1-5; D uncertain. Germline loops: CDR1 KGHSH, CDR2 LQKENI. V was clipped by 5 bases and J by 2 bases, with 13 bases between them. CDR3 length: 15 residues. CDR3 in amino acids: CASSGERTGNQPQHF. The CDR3 nucleotides are TGTGCCAGCTCAGGCGAGCGGACGGGCAATCAGCCCCAGCATTTT.

J is TRBJ2-7 and V is TRBV6-1; 10 nucleotides agree with TRBD2. The trim removed 3 bases at V and 6 bases at J, leaving 5 bases unmatched. Germline V gene data show CDR1 as MNHNS and CDR2 as SASEGT. The CDR3 is 14 amino acids. CDR3 DNA sequence: TGTGCCAGCAGTGAGCAAGCGGGAGGGCCCGAGCAGTACTTC. This encodes CASSEQAGGPEQYF.

This clone has a single count. A read error is likely, as this CDR3 ends without the conserved phenylalanine or tryptophan. The V and J genes are TRBV6-5 and TRBJ2-7; unclear D gene. This CDR3 contains 13 residues. The germline V gene has CDR1 MNHEY and CDR2 SVGAGI. Between the trimmed V and J ends, which lost 6 bases and 9 bases, there was a span of 18 bases. CDR3 in DNA: TGTGCCAGCAGGGGCCTCCTTGATGGAGCGCAGTACCTC. Amino acid sequence: CASRGLLDGAQYL.

V usage is TRBV18 and J usage is TRBJ2-1; 9 positions match TRBD2. Looked up from germline, CDR1 is KGHSH and CDR2 is LQKENI. The CDR3 consists of 16 residues. Trimming took 1 base from V and 7 from J; bases not matched to a gene: 8. This CDR3 reads CASSPLAGGPRNEQFF. The CDR3 DNA follows: TGTGCCAGCTCACCACTCGCGGGAGGGCCTAGGAATGAGCAGTTCTTC.

The V call is TRBV7-9, the J call TRBJ2-2; no definite D call. The V and J ends lost 5 bases and 8 bases respectively, with 18 bases between them. The length of the CDR3 is 15 residues. Germline CDR1 SEHNR, CDR2 FQNEAQ (reference sequence). CDR3 sequence reads: CASSPQQPFEGELFF. In DNA form, the CDR3 reads TGTGCCAGCAGCCCCCAGCAGCCGTTCGAAGGGGAGCTGTTTTTT.

The V call is TRBV9, the J call TRBJ2-5, with 9 bases matching TRBD2. Germline CDR1 and CDR2: SGDLS and YYNGEE. There are 16 residues in the CDR3. The V segment lost 0 bases and the J segment 5 bases; nucleotides outside the gene matches: 8. The CDR3 bases are TGTGCCAGCAGCGTAGAGATTAGCGGGAGAGCGGAGACCCAGTACTTC. Encoded protein: CASSVEISGRAETQYF.

The rearrangement joins TRBV7-2 to TRBJ1-6; D uncertain. The CDR3 loop spans 16 amino acids. Trimming removed 4 bases at V and 8 bases at J, with 18 bases between. Germline V CDR1 and CDR2: SGHTA, FQGNSA. In DNA, the CDR3 is TGTGCCAGCAGCTCCCGGAGAGAGTCAGATCATTCACCCCTCCACTTT. It yields the protein CASSSRRESDHSPLHF. The full variable domain, its missing parts supplied by reference TRBV7-2 and TRBJ1-6, is GAGVSQSPSNKVTEKGKDVELRCDPISGHTALYWYRQSLGQGLEFLIYFQGNSAPDKSGLPSDRFSAERTGGSVSTLTIQRTQQEDSAVYLCASSSRRESDHSPLHFGNGTRLTVT.

The chain links TRBV13 to TRBJ2-7; possible D gene TRBD1, 7 bases. Trimming took off 4 bases at V and 6 bases at J, with 13 bases between the two ends. There are 13 residues in the CDR3. Germline CDR1 is PRHDT and CDR2 is FYEKMQ (reference sequence). The chain's CDR3 is CASSSSRGAEQYF. The CDR3 nucleotides read TGTGCCAGCAGCTCCTCCAGGGGGGCCGAGCAGTACTTC. Looking up the rest from reference TRBV13 and TRBJ2-7 gives the full variable domain: AAGVIQSPRHLIKEKRETATLKCYPIPRHDTVYWYQQGPGQDPQFLISFYEKMQSDKGSIPDRFSAQQFSDYHSELNMSSLELGDSALYFCASSSSRGAEQYFGPGTRLTVT.

This chain joins TRBV2 and TRBJ2-1; D remains unclear. Germline V lookup: CDR1 SNHLY, CDR2 FYNNEI. The CDR3 has 14 amino acids. The germline V and J ends were trimmed by 3 bases and 9 bases, with 15 bases remaining between them. In DNA, the CDR3 is TGTGCCAGCAGTGATTTGGTAGGTTCAGTTGAGCAGTTCTTC. This sequence encodes CASSDLVGSVEQFF.

The chain carries TRBV5-1 and TRBJ2-2, with 9 bases identical to TRBD1. The CDR3 is made up of 14 amino acids. The germline gives CDR1 SGHRS, CDR2 YFSETQ. Trimming took 7 bases from V and 4 from J; bases not matched to a gene: 5. CDR3 nucleotides: TGCGCCAGCTCAGGACAGGGGAGCACCGGGGAGCTGTTTTTT. Its protein product is CASSGQGSTGELFF. Variable domain in full (rest from reference TRBV5-1 and TRBJ2-2): KAGVTQTPRYLIKTRGQQVTLSCSPISGHRSVSWYQQTPGQGLQFLFEYFSETQRNKGNFPGRFSGRQFSNSRSEMNVSTLELGDSALYLCASSGQGSTGELFFGEGSRLTVL.

The chain couples TRBV6-6 to TRBJ1-5; 8 bases line up with TRBD1. There are 14 residues in the CDR3. The germline V gene has CDR1 MNHNY and CDR2 SVGAGI (reference sequence). The V and J ends lost 6 bases and 2 bases, in that order; junction bases with no gene match: 3. This chain's CDR3 is CASRPGQGNQPQHF. CDR3 coding DNA: TGTGCCAGCAGGCCGGGACAGGGCAATCAGCCCCAGCATTTT.

This sequence joins TRBV4-3 and TRBJ2-3; 10 bases align to TRBD1. CDR1 and CDR2 from the germline V gene are LGHNA and YSLEER. Trimming at V came to 4 bases and at J to 8 bases, leaving 3 bases not matched to a gene. This CDR3 contains 13 residues. The CDR3, as DNA: TGCGCCAGCAGCCCCGGGACAGGGGTTACGCAGTATTTT. Its protein is CASSPGTGVTQYF.